This TCR beta chain was captured in a study of CD8 T cells in ankylosing spondylitis. General observations from the study: Disease-associated clones were reportedly significantly overrepresented in matched ankylosing spondylitis synovial fluid. The disease-linked clones had a CD8+ phenotype and low blood frequencies. In synovial fluid and blood from reactive arthritis, some motif variants were previously reported.

TCRdb reanalysed the 5' RACE reads using MiXCR and keeps one entry per CDR3 protein. Of about 130,000 distinct CDR3 sequences listed, over 7% are singletons. In the case of this clonotype: Its antigen is still unknown.

The CDR3 runs to 16 residues. From germline, CDR1 is MNHEY and CDR2 SVGAGI. The ends lost 2 bases at V and 4 bases at J; junction bases unmatched: 7. Sequencing was done on a sample of blood, either unsorted or a sorted T cell fraction (not recorded which). The receptor was derived from a male donor with ankylosing spondylitis or in good health (not recorded which). The gene calls are TRBV6-5 and TRBJ2-1, with TRBD2 matching 8 bases. The chain's CDR3 is CASSYRPGGEYNEQFF. The DNA of the CDR3 is TGTGCCAGCAGTTACCGGCCGGGGGGGGAATACAATGAGCAGTTCTTC.